This T cell receptor (beta chain) was documented in a study of blood T cell repertoires in COVID-19. The table lists this clone with a count of one. The V and J ends lost 1 base and 0 bases respectively, with 10 bases between them. The CDR3 sequence is 16 residues long. Per germline, CDR1 SGHTA and CDR2 FQGNSA. The table came from immunoSEQ multiplex PCR; TCRdb's copy has only in-frame clones and leaves some out. The sample includes about 110,000 clones, less than 90% of them seen just once. The clonotype was recovered from a human donor in a cohort sampled during active COVID-19. This chain connects TRBV7-2 to TRBJ2-1; TRBD2 is a possible D gene (5 bases). The specimen sequenced was peripheral blood. CDR3 bases: TGTGCCAGCAGCTTAGGAGGCGGGCCCTCCTACAATGAGCAGTTCTTC. Amino acids: CASSLGGGPSYNEQFF.